One and the same sample provided the 30 T cell receptor beta chains below, sequenced in a study of blood T cell repertoires in COVID-19. Sequencing was performed with immunoSEQ multiplex PCR; in TCRdb, only in-frame clones are kept and a portion is missing. The profile shows more than 350,000 clones, more than 80% of them singletons. Sequenced input: peripheral blood. These receptors came from a woman aged 30 to 39 with COVID-19, enrolled during active disease.

The chain uses TRBV19 and TRBJ2-1, with no clear D. The CDR3 spans 17 residues. Trimming cost V 4 bases and J 4 bases, with 20 bases left between them. Germline assignment: CDR1 LNHDA and CDR2 SQIVND (reference sequence). CDR3 protein: CASSTIASGLSYNEQFF. The CDR3 nucleotides are TGTGCCAGTAGTACCATAGCTAGTGGATTAAGTTACAATGAGCAGTTCTTC.

This chain connects TRBV5-5 to TRBJ2-7; tentative D call: TRBD1 (5 bases). The CDR3 covers 14 residues. The ends were cut back, 0 bases at V and 4 bases at J, with 11 bases in the middle. Germline V CDR1 and CDR2: SGHKS, YYEKEE (reference sequence). This CDR3 reads CASSLEGVGYEQYV. The CDR3 DNA is TGTGCCAGCAGCTTGGAAGGGGTTGGATACGAGCAGTACGTC.

This chain uses TRBV24-1 with TRBJ2-2; TRBD2 matches at 10 bases. Germline trimming cut 0 bases from V and 5 bases from J; bases unmatched to any gene: 5. CDR1 is KGHDR, CDR2 SFDVKD, per germline. This CDR3 contains 17 residues. CDR3 in amino acids: CATSDLHASGRTGELFF. CDR3 bases: TGTGCCACCAGTGATTTGCACGCTAGCGGGAGAACCGGGGAGCTGTTTTTT.

The chain joins TRBV6-5 to TRBJ2-7, with 10 bases fitting TRBD1. The CDR3 loop spans 14 amino acids. The V and J ends lost 6 bases and 5 bases, in that order; junction bases with no gene match: 7. Germline V CDR1 and CDR2: MNHEY, SVGAGI. CDR3 nucleotides: TGTGCCAGCAGCCCCGGGACAGGGGCGAACGAGCAGTACGTC. This translates into CASSPGTGANEQYV.

The chain uses TRBV7-2 and TRBJ2-1, with 8 bases identical to TRBD1. Looked up from germline, CDR1 is SGHTA and CDR2 is FQGNSA. The CDR3 totals 15 residues. V was pared by 5 bases and J by 4 bases, with 7 bases of the junction left unmatched. CDR3 sequence reads: CASSPGQGLYNEQFF. The CDR3 region has the DNA TGTGCCAGCAGCCCCGGACAGGGTTTATACAATGAGCAGTTCTTC.

Concerning this clone: One junction end disagrees with the germline gene, perhaps due to a read error. This sequence joins TRBV6-4 and TRBJ2-3; 11 positions agree with TRBD2. Germline V gene sequence: CDR1 MRHNA, CDR2 SNTAGT. This CDR3 spans 16 amino acids. Here the CDR3 DNA reads TGTGCCAGCAGTGACTCGGCTAGCGGGGGGACAGATACGCAATATTTT. Encoded protein: CASSDSASGGTDTQYF.

Notes on this clone: Other DNA sequences in the sample encode the same CDR3. V gene TRBV5-1 combines with J gene TRBJ1-4; D may be TRBD1 (5 bases). CDR3 length: 14 residues. CDR1 is SGHRS, CDR2 YFSETQ, per germline. Trimming stripped 0 bases from V and 5 bases from J, with 8 bases between. The CDR3 bases are TGCGCCAGCAGCTTGGAGGGGCCCAATGAAAAACTGTTTTTT. Protein product: CASSLEGPNEKLFF.

V gene TRBV7-8 combines with J gene TRBJ2-7, with 9 nucleotides matching TRBD2. Germline CDR1 is SGHVS and CDR2 is FQNEAQ. The CDR3 extends over 12 amino acids. Trimming at V came to 5 bases and at J to 6 bases, leaving 2 bases not matched to a gene. The chain's CDR3 is CASSRAGGEQYV. CDR3 nucleotide sequence: TGTGCCAGCAGCAGAGCGGGGGGCGAGCAGTACGTC.

The rearrangement joins TRBV27 to TRBJ2-7, with TRBD2 identical over 10 bases. Germline loops: CDR1 MNHEY, CDR2 SMNVEV (reference sequence). The CDR3 has 15 residues. V was clipped by 2 bases and J by 7 bases; unmatched bases: 8. CDR3 DNA: TGTGCCAGCAGTTTAAACATCCTAGCGGGGGTTGAGCAGTACTTC. This encodes CASSLNILAGVEQYF.

This chain uses TRBV19 with TRBJ1-5; D is perhaps TRBD1 (5 bases). Germline values: CDR1 LNHDA, CDR2 SQIVND (reference sequence). The CDR3 covers 15 residues. V lost 3 bases and J 3 bases, leaving 12 bases between the germline ends. The CDR3 nucleotides read TGTGCCAGTAGTATTATGTGGGGCTACAATCAGCCCCAGCATTTT. Protein product: CASSIMWGYNQPQHF. The variable domain in full, completed from reference TRBV19 and TRBJ1-5, reads DGGITQSPKYLFRKEGQNVTLSCEQNLNHDAMYWYRQDPGQGLRLIYYSQIVNDFQKGDIAEGYSVSREKKESFPLTVTSAQKNPTAFYLCASSIMWGYNQPQHFGDGTRLSIL.

Only one count was recorded for this clone. The V gene is TRBV5-1, the J gene TRBJ2-3; tentatively, D is TRBD1 (5 bases). The CDR3 is made up of 16 amino acids. V was trimmed by 4 bases and J by 1 base, leaving 16 bases between them. The germline gives CDR1 SGHRS, CDR2 YFSETQ. Here the CDR3 DNA reads TGCGCCAGCAGCCCCCTGGGGCTAGGGGGCACAGATACGCAGTATTTT. This encodes CASSPLGLGGTDTQYF.

This clone was counted only a few times. The chain carries TRBV7-9 and TRBJ1-1; D remains unclear. The CDR3 sequence is 14 residues long. From germline, CDR1 is SEHNR and CDR2 FQNEAQ (reference sequence). The V end lost 1 base, the J end lost 1 base, and 7 bases lay between the germline ends. The CDR3 spells CASSLGAGNTEAFF. The CDR3 DNA is TGTGCCAGCAGCTTAGGTGCAGGGAACACTGAAGCTTTCTTT. Complete variable domain (other parts from reference TRBV7-9 and TRBJ1-1): DTGVSQNPRHKITKRGQNVTFRCDPISEHNRLYWYRQTLGQGPEFLTYFQNEAQLEKSRLLSDRFSAERPKGSFSTLEIQRTEQGDSAMYLCASSLGAGNTEAFFGQGTRLTVV.

V and J are TRBV19 and TRBJ1-4; D call uncertain. The CDR3 has 14 amino acids. V gave up 7 bases and J gave up 8 bases, with 17 bases separating them. The V gene's germline CDR1 is LNHDA and CDR2 SQIVND (reference sequence). CDR3: CASTPQAAEEKLFF. The CDR3 DNA is TGTGCCAGTACCCCCCAAGCCGCGGAGGAAAAACTGTTTTTT. The full variable domain, its missing parts supplied by reference TRBV19 and TRBJ1-4, is DGGITQSPKYLFRKEGQNVTLSCEQNLNHDAMYWYRQDPGQGLRLIYYSQIVNDFQKGDIAEGYSVSREKKESFPLTVTSAQKNPTAFYLCASTPQAAEEKLFFGSGTQLSVL.

The chain carries TRBV10-3 and TRBJ2-2, with TRBD1 matching over 9 bases. CDR1 and CDR2 from the germline V gene are ENHRY and SYGVKD. The CDR3 is 15 amino acids. The J segment lost 4 bases and the V segment lost 10 bases, leaving 10 bases of the junction unmatched. The CDR3 coding sequence is TGTGCCACCGAAACCGGGACAGGGAGCACCGGGGAGCTGTTTTTT. Its protein is CATETGTGSTGELFF.

The chain is built from TRBV27 and TRBJ2-3, with D perhaps TRBD2 (5 bases). Germline V gene lookup returns CDR1 MNHEY and CDR2 SMNVEV (reference sequence). Trimming removed 6 bases from V and 3 bases from J, with 10 bases in between. CDR3 length equals 13 residues. The CDR3 loop reads CASRLVFTDTQYF. In DNA form, the CDR3 reads TGTGCCAGCAGACTAGTTTTTACAGATACGCAGTATTTT.

The genes are TRBV5-6 and TRBJ2-2, with D possibly TRBD1 on 5 matching bases. The germline V and J ends were trimmed by 4 bases and 4 bases, with 14 bases remaining between them. The CDR3 totals 15 residues. The germline CDR1 and CDR2 sequences are SGHDT and YYEEEE. CDR3 sequence reads: CASSAQGIGTGELFF. The CDR3 nucleotides read TGTGCCAGCAGCGCTCAGGGAATCGGCACCGGGGAGCTGTTTTTT.

The V and J genes are TRBV9 and TRBJ2-1; the match to TRBD2 covers 12 bases. Germline loops: CDR1 SGDLS, CDR2 YYNGEE. This CDR3 spans 19 amino acids. Trimming cost V 0 bases and J 4 bases; bases outside gene matches: 11. The CDR3 DNA is TGTGCCAGCAGCGTAGCGCTAGCGGGGGGGCACCCCGCATACAATGAGCAGTTCTTC. This encodes CASSVALAGGHPAYNEQFF.

V and J are TRBV7-2 and TRBJ2-2; D unresolved. CDR1 is SGHTA and CDR2 is FQGNSA in the germline V gene. Trimming pared 4 bases from V and 5 bases from J, leaving 11 bases between. The CDR3 contains 14 residues. In nucleotides, the CDR3 is TGTGCCAGCAGCTCCTTTTGGGCAACCGGGGAGCTGTTTTTT. Translation: CASSSFWATGELFF.

The gene calls are TRBV13 and TRBJ1-1, with unresolved D. In germline, CDR1 is PRHDT, CDR2 FYEKMQ (reference sequence). Trimming removed 0 bases at V and 4 bases at J, with 9 bases between. The CDR3 sequence is 14 residues long. The CDR3 reads CASSLGRPVTEAFF. CDR3 DNA sequence: TGTGCCAGCAGCTTAGGCAGGCCGGTCACTGAAGCTTTCTTT.

V is TRBV6-1 and J is TRBJ1-1; tentative D call: TRBD1 (6 bases). Germline V gene data show CDR1 as MNHNS and CDR2 as SASEGT. This CDR3 contains 15 residues. V was pared by 0 bases and J by 4 bases, with 12 bases between. CDR3 nucleotides: TGTGCCAGCAGTGAAGCAGCGGGGGCGGGCACTGAAGCTTTCTTT. Encoded protein: CASSEAAGAGTEAFF.

This chain connects TRBV11-2 to TRBJ2-5; TRBD2 is a possible D gene (5 bases). The germline gives CDR1 SGHAT, CDR2 FQNNGV. CDR3 length equals 11 residues. V lost 5 bases to trimming and J lost 5 bases, with 6 bases between them. This CDR3 reads CASSQRETQYF. The CDR3 nucleotides are TGTGCCAGCAGCCAGCGGGAGACCCAGTACTTC.

The rearrangement joins TRBV11-2 to TRBJ1-6, with 8 positions matching TRBD1. The CDR3 covers 17 residues. Germline V lookup: CDR1 SGHAT, CDR2 FQNNGV. V gave up 1 base and J gave up 9 bases; unmatched junction bases: 11. CDR3 in amino acids: CASSLAPLDRGGSPLHF. The CDR3, as DNA: TGTGCCAGCAGCTTAGCCCCTCTCGACAGGGGAGGTTCACCCCTCCACTTT.

The chain joins TRBV19 to TRBJ2-2; 7 nucleotides line up with TRBD2. This CDR3 spans 16 amino acids. The junction had 14 bases not matched to a gene; V was cut back by 6 bases and J by 7 bases. Looked up from germline, CDR1 is LNHDA and CDR2 is SQIVND (reference sequence). The chain's CDR3 is CASSPFPGLDGGELFF. CDR3 in DNA: TGTGCCAGTAGCCCATTCCCCGGACTAGATGGCGGGGAGCTGTTTTTT.

This chain uses TRBV6-5 with TRBJ2-1; maybe TRBD2 (6 bases). This CDR3 spans 13 amino acids. Looked up from germline, CDR1 is MNHEY and CDR2 is SVGAGI. The ends were cut back, 2 bases at V and 5 bases at J, with 7 bases in the middle. The chain's CDR3 is CASSYQRDNEQFF. CDR3 DNA sequence: TGTGCCAGCAGTTACCAGCGGGACAATGAGCAGTTCTTC.

The J gene is TRBJ2-3, the V gene TRBV9; 7 bases line up with TRBD2. The CDR3 is 14 amino acids. The germline V gene encodes CDR1 SGDLS and CDR2 YYNGEE. Trimming at V came to 6 bases and at J to 0 bases, leaving 4 bases not matched to a gene. CDR3 nucleotide sequence: TGTGCCAGCACCGCCGGGGGGAGCACAGATACGCAGTATTTT. This gives the protein CASTAGGSTDTQYF.

This chain joins TRBV2 and TRBJ2-1; 7 bases fit TRBD1. CDR3 length: 17 amino acids. J lost 4 bases, V lost 4 bases, and 13 bases had no gene match. The germline CDR1 and CDR2 sequences are SNHLY and FYNNEI. CDR3 coding DNA: TGTGCCAGCAGTGCCCATTTCCGGGACAGACCATACAATGAGCAGTTCTTC. The encoded protein is CASSAHFRDRPYNEQFF.

The chain employs TRBV7-9 and TRBJ2-6, with D possibly being TRBD1 (5 bases). The CDR3 sequence is 16 residues long. The germline V gene has CDR1 SEHNR and CDR2 FQNEAQ (reference sequence). V was trimmed by 4 bases and J by 0 bases, leaving 10 bases between them. The CDR3 nucleotides are TGTGCCAGCAGCTCTGACAGCAACTCTGGGGCCAACGTCCTGACTTTC. The encoded protein is CASSSDSNSGANVLTF. Variable domain in full (rest from reference TRBV7-9 and TRBJ2-6): DTGVSQNPRHKITKRGQNVTFRCDPISEHNRLYWYRQTLGQGPEFLTYFQNEAQLEKSRLLSDRFSAERPKGSFSTLEIQRTEQGDSAMYLCASSSDSNSGANVLTFGAGSRLTVL.

This clone was observed once. The V gene is TRBV27, the J gene TRBJ2-5; tentative D call: TRBD1 (6 bases). The germline gives CDR1 MNHEY, CDR2 SMNVEV (reference sequence). Trimming removed 2 bases from V and 4 bases from J, with 14 bases in between. The CDR3 extends over 15 amino acids. The CDR3: CASSLDRRGGETQYF. In DNA form, the CDR3 reads TGTGCCAGCAGTTTAGACAGGAGAGGGGGAGAGACCCAGTACTTC.

This clone showed up just once. CDR3 sequence: CASNPTTGNQETQYF. The CDR3 region has the DNA TGTGCCAGTAACCCCACCACCGGGAACCAAGAGACCCAGTACTTC. V and J are TRBV19 and TRBJ2-5; D is possibly TRBD2 (5 bases). Germline loops: CDR1 LNHDA, CDR2 SQIVND (reference sequence). Trimming cost V 7 bases and J 0 bases, with 15 bases left between them. CDR3 length: 15 residues.

The V call is TRBV6-6, the J call TRBJ2-1; 7 bases map to TRBD2. CDR3 length: 15 residues. Germline V gene data show CDR1 as MNHNY and CDR2 as SVGAGI (reference sequence). V was clipped by 8 bases and J by 2 bases; unmatched bases: 9. CDR3 residues: CASCLADLTYNEQFF. DNA of the CDR3: TGTGCCAGCTGCCTAGCGGACCTAACCTACAATGAGCAGTTCTTC.